This T cell receptor beta chain was identified in a study of T-cell reconstitution after alpha-beta-depleted transplantation in children. As it was prepared, the TCRbeta library received unique molecular identifiers. TCRdb passed the PCR reads through MiXCR, listing each CDR3 protein once. Here the sample spans around 700,000 distinct CDR3 sequences, less than 15% being singletons. Findings and caveats of the study: TCRbeta diversity was high at day 60 in some patients (a result of surviving recipient T cells and thymic progenitors). There were reportedly several hundred expanded graft clones from which alpha-beta T cells came about two months after transplant.

This clonotype has a count of ten or more. Its antigen is currently unknown. Trimming removed 7 bases at V and 0 bases at J, with 16 bases between. The germline gives CDR1 MNHEY, CDR2 SMNVEV (reference sequence). This CDR3 contains 15 residues. Sample: PBMCs, taken before TCRalphabeta/CD19-depleted stem cell transplant. The J gene is TRBJ2-7, the V gene TRBV27; D possibly corresponds to TRBD1 (5 bases). The TCR sequence derives from a girl between 2 and 10 years old with congenital amegakaryocytic thrombocytopenia, due to receive a stem cell transplant. As DNA, the CDR3 is TGTGCCAGCACCCAGTGGGCAGGGAACTCCTACGAGCAGTACTTC. Translating it yields CASTQWAGNSYEQYF.